The TCR beta chain described here comes from a study of T cells after posttransplantation cyclophosphamide. In regard to this clone: The antigen remains unidentified.

This CDR3 spans 14 amino acids. Germline values: CDR1 KGHSH, CDR2 LQKENI. V dropped 4 bases and J dropped 1 base, with 9 bases sitting between them. Study-level results: Donor-recipient repertoire similarity was low at 1-2 months, rising over year one. Recipient CMV seropositivity and CMV reactivation strongly tracked TRB clonality. Blood and skin or GI T cell repertoires showed limited TRB overlap.

Using immunoSEQ multiplex PCR, the repertoire was profiled, and TCRdb retains in-frame clones only, with some absent. The table lists about 53,000 clones, about 86% of them singletons. This receptor was identified in a man in his thirties or forties with a blood cancer, CMV-positive, and with a related stem cell donor. The sequencing sample was made of PBMCs. The gene calls are TRBV18 and TRBJ2-3, with TRBD2 as a possible D gene (5 bases). The CDR3 reads CASSQDLGTDTQYF. The CDR3 DNA sequence: TGTGCCAGCTCACAGGACTTGGGCACAGATACGCAGTATTTT.